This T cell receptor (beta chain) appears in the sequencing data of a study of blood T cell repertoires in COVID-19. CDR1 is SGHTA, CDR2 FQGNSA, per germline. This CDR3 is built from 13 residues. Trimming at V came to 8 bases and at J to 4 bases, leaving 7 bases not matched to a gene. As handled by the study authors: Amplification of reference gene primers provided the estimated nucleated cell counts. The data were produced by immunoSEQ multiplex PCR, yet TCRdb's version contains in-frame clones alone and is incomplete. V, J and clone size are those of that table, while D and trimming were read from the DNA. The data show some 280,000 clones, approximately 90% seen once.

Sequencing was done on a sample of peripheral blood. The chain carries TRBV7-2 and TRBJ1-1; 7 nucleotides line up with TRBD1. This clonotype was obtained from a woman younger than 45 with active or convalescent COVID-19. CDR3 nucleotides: TGTGCCAGCGAGGGGGCGCGAGGCACTGAAGCTTTCTTT. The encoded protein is CASEGARGTEAFF.